The clone carrying this TCR beta chain has only a few counts. TCRdb analysed the 5' RACE reads with MiXCR anew, one entry per CDR3 protein. Of 380,000 or so distinct CDR3 sequences in the sample, roughly an eighth were seen once. V was clipped by 0 bases and J by 7 bases; unmatched bases: 2. Germline-derived CDR1 and CDR2 are SGHVS and FNYEAQ. The length of the CDR3 is 14 residues. These data belong to a study of T-cell memory formation after mild COVID-19. The sequenced sample consisted of PBMCs or a T cell subset sorted from them (not recorded which). The origin of this receptor is a man aged 18 to 30 who had mild COVID-19 (a few samples of this study predate the infection). Cell type and time point are not known. This sequence joins TRBV7-6 and TRBJ1-3; 8 bases fit TRBD1. CDR3 nucleotides: TGTGCCAGCAGCTTAGCGGACAGGGTCAACACCATATATTTT. This gives the protein CASSLADRVNTIYF.